This T cell receptor beta chain was recovered during a study of shared clonotypes between healthy human individuals. This CDR3 is 15 amino acids long. Germline CDR1 and CDR2: LGHNA and YNFKEQ. Deletions cut 3 bases from V and 5 bases from J, with 17 bases between. Naivety among CD8 cells was defined by CD45RO negativity and positive CCR7 selection, thereby excluding terminally differentiated effector memory CD45RA+ cells. The method was immunoSEQ multiplex PCR; TCRdb's version includes in-frame clones alone and lacks a portion of them. The table has around 620,000 clones, about 95% seen once. The V and J genes are TRBV4-2 and TRBJ2-7, with a tentative D call TRBD2 (6 bases). The clonotype comes from a woman younger than 45 in good health. The specimen was naive CD8+ T cells sorted from blood. The DNA of the CDR3 is TGTGCCAGCAGCCAGCTCGGGAGAGGGAGCCACGAGCAGTACTTC. It translates to CASSQLGRGSHEQYF.